One sample yielded the 21 T cell receptor beta chains listed below, sequenced in a study of T cells in Graves' hyperthyroidism and ophthalmopathy. Authors of the study amplified TCR beta CDR3 regions from RNA transcripts. The HTBI primer set was used in a first-round RT-PCR of the TCR CDR3. MiXCR was run by TCRdb on the multiplex PCR reads, yielding one entry per CDR3 protein. The table includes around 690,000 distinct CDR3 sequences, roughly a sixth detected once. The sample consisted of blood. All receptors come from a man aged 50 to 59 with Graves' hyperthyroidism.

This clonotype was found many times. The chain recombines TRBV27 with TRBJ1-1; the D is unclear. Germline V lookup: CDR1 MNHEY, CDR2 SMNVEV (reference sequence). Trimming stripped 3 bases from V and 1 base from J, with 9 bases between. CDR3 length: 14 amino acids. Here the CDR3 DNA reads TGTGCCAGCAGTTTGAGACGGTCGAACACTGAAGCTTTCTTT. Protein product: CASSLRRSNTEAFF.

This clonotype was recorded at least ten times. The V gene is TRBV15, the J gene TRBJ1-2; D is possibly TRBD1 (5 bases). The V end was cut by 0 bases, the J end by 8 bases, with 16 bases between. The CDR3 has 15 amino acids. Germline CDR1 reads LNHNV; CDR2 reads YYDKDF (reference sequence). In DNA, the CDR3 is TGTGCCACCAGCAGAGATCTGCAGGGCGCGGGAGGCTACACCTTC. This gives the protein CATSRDLQGAGGYTF.

This clonotype was detected ten times or more. The chain joins TRBV28 to TRBJ1-1, with a tentative D call TRBD1 (5 bases). V lost 6 bases and J 6 bases, leaving 11 bases between the germline ends. The germline gives CDR1 MDHEN, CDR2 SYDVKM. This CDR3 spans 12 amino acids. This CDR3 is CASRSAGAEAFF. The CDR3 nucleotides read TGTGCCAGCAGGAGTGCGGGGGCTGAAGCTTTCTTT.

The chain is built from TRBV20-1 and TRBJ1-3; D call uncertain. Trimming removed 6 bases from V and 0 bases from J, with 9 bases in between. Germline V CDR1 and CDR2: DFQATT, SNEGSKA (reference sequence). The CDR3 loop spans 13 amino acids. CDR3 region: CSARRYSGNTIYF. CDR3 in DNA: TGCAGTGCCAGACGGTACTCTGGAAACACCATATATTTT.

This clonotype occurred many times. The genes are TRBV7-9 and TRBJ2-1; 8 positions match TRBD1. The V and J ends lost 5 bases and 2 bases, in that order; junction bases with no gene match: 8. The CDR3 consists of 16 residues. Germline values: CDR1 SEHNR, CDR2 FQNEAQ (reference sequence). The CDR3, as DNA: TGTGCCAGCAGCACGGCAGGGGGCGCACCCTACAATGAGCAGTTCTTC. Its translation: CASSTAGGAPYNEQFF.

In this sample, this clonotype turned up many times. The chain links TRBV27 to TRBJ1-1; TRBD1 aligns across 8 bases. V lost 5 bases to trimming and J lost 1 base; unmatched junction nucleotides: 6. Germline V gene sequence: CDR1 MNHEY, CDR2 SMNVEV (reference sequence). This CDR3 region has 15 residues. Here the CDR3 reads CASSNRQGQNTEAFF. As DNA, the CDR3 is TGTGCCAGCAGTAATAGACAGGGGCAGAACACTGAAGCTTTCTTT.

This clonotype was recorded a few times. With a much larger clone just one base away, this may be a read error. The chain combines TRBV2 with TRBJ2-7, with D tentatively TRBD1 or TRBD2 (5 bases each). In germline, CDR1 is SNHLY, CDR2 FYNNEI. Trimming cost V 1 base and J 9 bases, with 13 bases left between them. CDR3 length: 13 amino acids. The CDR3 region is CASSEEGTIGQYF. In nucleotides, the CDR3 is TGTGCCAGCAGTGAAGAGGGGACGATCGGGCAGTACTTC.

Many counts were recorded for this clonotype. The chain employs TRBV28 and TRBJ2-7; 7 bases match TRBD1. The CDR3 is made up of 12 amino acids. With V trimmed by 2 bases and J by 6 bases, 1 base remained unmatched. CDR1 is MDHEN, CDR2 SYDVKM, per germline. DNA for the CDR3: TGTGCCAGCAGTTTACGACAGGGCGAGCAGTACTTC. Its protein is CASSLRQGEQYF.

This clonotype was detected only a few times. The genes are TRBV28 and TRBJ1-2; 12 bases match TRBD1. CDR1 MDHEN and CDR2 SYDVKM come from the germline V gene. V lost 3 bases, J lost 8 bases, and 7 bases stayed unmatched. The CDR3 runs 15 residues. In nucleotides, the CDR3 is TGTGCCAGCAGTTTTGGGGGACAGGGGGCCGAAGGCTACACCTTC. As protein: CASSFGGQGAEGYTF.

CDR3 sequence (DNA): TGCAGTGCTAGAGATTACCGGATTCATCAGCCCCAGCATTTT. This codes for CSARDYRIHQPQHF. The chain uses TRBV20-1 and TRBJ1-5; no clear D. The CDR3 sequence is 14 residues long. The V and J ends lost 0 bases and 5 bases respectively, with 11 bases between them. From germline, CDR1 is DFQATT and CDR2 SNEGSKA (reference sequence).

The chain is built from TRBV29-1 and TRBJ1-1; 8 bases are shared with TRBD1. J gave up 4 bases and V 4 bases, and 8 bases lay outside the gene matches. Germline V gene sequence: CDR1 SQVTM, CDR2 ANQGSEA. The CDR3 sequence is 14 residues long. The CDR3: CSVAPQGAGTEAFF. The CDR3 DNA reads TGCAGCGTTGCGCCGCAGGGGGCGGGCACTGAAGCTTTCTTT. The whole variable domain, remainder taken from reference TRBV29-1 and TRBJ1-1, is SAVISQKPSRDICQRGTSLTIQCQVDSQVTMMFWYRQQPGQSLTLIATANQGSEATYESGFVIDKFPISRPNLTFSTLTVSNMSPEDSSIYLCSVAPQGAGTEAFFGQGTRLTVV.

The chain uses TRBV5-1 and TRBJ2-1; D unclear. There are 14 residues in the CDR3. Germline loops: CDR1 SGHRS, CDR2 YFSETQ. Trimming took 4 bases from V and 5 from J, leaving 13 bases between them. The CDR3 loop reads CASSAARSHNEQFF. In nucleotides, the CDR3 is TGCGCCAGCAGCGCAGCTAGGAGCCACAATGAGCAGTTCTTC.

This clonotype has more than one count but fewer than ten. The V gene is TRBV9, the J gene TRBJ2-2; 8 bases align to TRBD2. CDR3 length: 15 residues. The germline CDR1 and CDR2 sequences are SGDLS and YYNGEE. Trimming removed 0 bases from V and 6 bases from J; junction bases left unmatched: 4. CDR3 protein: CASSVGTSYAGELFF. The CDR3 DNA sequence: TGTGCCAGCAGCGTAGGGACTAGCTATGCCGGGGAGCTGTTTTTT.

This sequence joins TRBV28 and TRBJ1-1; weak D call: TRBD1 (5 bases). This CDR3 comprises 14 residues. Trimming shortened V by 4 bases and J by 5 bases, and 14 bases separated the two germline ends. Germline V gene data show CDR1 as MDHEN and CDR2 as SYDVKM. DNA for the CDR3: TGTGCCAGCAGTTGGGCAGGGCTGGGTACTGAAGCTTTCTTT. Amino acids: CASSWAGLGTEAFF.

This chain connects TRBV5-5 to TRBJ2-7; the D is unclear. Deletions cut 0 bases from V and 1 base from J, with 11 bases between. The CDR3 has 15 residues. Germline-derived CDR1 and CDR2 are SGHKS and YYEKEE (reference sequence). The CDR3 sequence is CASSLVGTQSYEQYF. CDR3 bases: TGTGCCAGCAGCTTGGTTGGTACACAGTCCTACGAGCAGTACTTC.

Only a few counts were recorded for this clonotype. The CDR3: CALPPGPEAYEQYF. CDR3 coding DNA: TGTGCCCTCCCGCCGGGACCCGAGGCCTACGAGCAGTACTTC. V and J are TRBV6-1 and TRBJ2-7; D is tentatively TRBD1 or TRBD2 (5 bases each). This CDR3 comprises 14 residues. Germline CDR1 MNHNS, CDR2 SASEGT. Trimming took 11 bases from V and 2 from J, leaving 19 bases between them.

This clonotype was seen ten or more times. The rearrangement joins TRBV28 to TRBJ2-5, with TRBD2 matching 8 bases. Germline V CDR1 and CDR2: MDHEN, SYDVKM. V shed 2 bases, J shed 5 bases, and the junction held 10 bases outside the gene matches. The CDR3 runs 16 residues. CDR3 sequence (DNA): TGTGCCAGCAGTTTAATGTACAGCGGGAGAGCGGAGACCCAGTACTTC. Translated: CASSLMYSGRAETQYF.

This clonotype showed up just a few times. The chain links TRBV7-2 to TRBJ2-3; D unclear. The germline V gene has CDR1 SGHTA and CDR2 FQGNSA. The CDR3 contains 12 residues. Between the trimmed V and J ends, which lost 7 bases and 4 bases, there was a span of 9 bases. The CDR3, as DNA: TGTGCCAGCACCCAAGGCGCAGATACGCAGTATTTT. This gives the protein CASTQGADTQYF.

This clonotype appeared a few times. The chain links TRBV9 to TRBJ2-1; D tentatively fits TRBD1 or TRBD2 (5 bases each). Germline V CDR1 and CDR2: SGDLS, YYNGEE. V lost 4 bases to trimming and J lost 4 bases, with 12 bases between them. The CDR3 totals 14 residues. CDR3 DNA sequence: TGTGCCAGCAGCCGCAGGGACCATTACAATGAGCAGTTCTTC. Translation gives CASSRRDHYNEQFF.

The genes are TRBV19 and TRBJ1-2, with D unclear. Germline V gene data show CDR1 as LNHDA and CDR2 as SQIVND (reference sequence). V was trimmed by 4 bases and J by 0 bases, leaving 12 bases between them. The CDR3 sequence is 15 residues long. In nucleotides, the CDR3 is TGTGCCAGTAGTAGTCGGGCCCTAACTAACTATGGCTACACCTTC. Encoded protein: CASSSRALTNYGYTF.

V usage is TRBV6-2 or TRBV6-3 and J usage is TRBJ1-4; 7 positions match TRBD1. Germline V lookup: CDR1 MNHEY, CDR2 SVGEGT. This CDR3 is built from 17 residues. V shed 2 bases and J 8 bases; nucleotides not matched to a gene: 14. The CDR3 reads CASSYTQGESSREKLFF. CDR3 nucleotide sequence: TGTGCCAGCAGTTACACCCAGGGGGAATCCTCGAGAGAAAAACTGTTTTTT.